The rows below give T cell receptor beta chains drawn from one sample of a study of T cells in Graves' hyperthyroidism and ophthalmopathy. From the multiplex PCR reads, TCRdb called clonotypes with MiXCR, one entry per CDR3 protein. In the table there are around 690,000 distinct CDR3 sequences, around 16% of which are singletons. The sequencing sample was made of blood. The receptors originated from a man over 45 with Graves' hyperthyroidism. The CDR3 runs from the conserved cysteine through the conserved F or W. D genes are given only for firm matches. Clone sizes are given selectively: once, few, many, or a class where the clone is expanded.

many,TRBV2,.,TRBJ2-1,TGTGCCAGCAGCCAGGCCTCCTACAATGAGCAGTTCTTC,CASSQASYNEQFF
.,TRBV20-1,.,TRBJ1-5,TGCAGTGCTGGAAGTCCCAATCAGCCCCAGCATTTT,CSAGSPNQPQHF
once,TRBV18,.,TRBJ1-3,TGTGCCAGCTCACCCTATTTGGAAATCACTGGAAACACCATATATTTT,CASSPYLEITGNTIYF
many,TRBV29-1,.,TRBJ1-1,TGCAGCGTGCCTGTGCTAATGACAGATACGGGTGAAGCTTTCTTT,CSVPVLMTDTGEAFF
.,TRBV6-1,.,TRBJ1-1,TGTGCCAGCACCACGGTGGGGGGGAACACTGAAGCTTTCTTT,CASTTVGGNTEAFF
few,TRBV9,.,TRBJ1-2,TGTGCCAGCGGCGTAGCCGCAGAGTGGGACTATGGCTACACCTTC,CASGVAAEWDYGYTF
many,TRBV20-1,TRBD2,TRBJ2-3,TGCAGTGCTAGAGATAGTTCTAGCGGGGCCACACCTAGCACAGATACGCAGTATTTT,CSARDSSSGATPSTDTQYF
.,TRBV30,.,TRBJ2-3,TGTGCCTGGAGTGTAGCGGCGGGTGCAGATACGCAGTATTTT,CAWSVAAGADTQYF
few,TRBV28,TRBD1,TRBJ2-7,TGTGCCAGCAGTATCCGGACAGGGGGCAACGAGCAGTACTTC,CASSIRTGGNEQYF
many,TRBV7-9,TRBD1,TRBJ1-4,TGTGCCAGCAGACGGACAGGGCTGACTAATGAAAAACTGTTTTTT,CASRRTGLTNEKLFF
few,TRBV20-1,TRBD2,TRBJ2-3,TGCAGTGCTAGAGCTGAGCGGGGATTCACAGATACGCAGTATTTT,CSARAERGFTDTQYF
.,TRBV9,TRBD1,TRBJ1-1,TGTGCCAGCAGCGTAGTCCGGACAGGGGCGTATCGAAACACTGAAGCTTTCTTT,CASSVVRTGAYRNTEAFF
.,TRBV24-1,.,TRBJ2-7,TGTGCCACCTCCGAGGGGGTCCTTCCCTACGAGCAGTACTTC,CATSEGVLPYEQYF
few,TRBV7-9,.,TRBJ1-4,TGTGCCAGCAGCTTAGCCGCCGGGACCGACACCACAACTAATGAAAAACTGTTTTTT,CASSLAAGTDTTTNEKLFF
.,TRBV24-1,TRBD2,TRBJ2-2,TGTGCCACCAGTGGTCTAGCGGGCCCCACCGGGGAGCTGTTTTTT,CATSGLAGPTGELFF
.,TRBV10-2,.,TRBJ2-7,TGCGCCAGCAGTGGTACAGGGAATACCTACGAGCAGTACTTC,CASSGTGNTYEQYF
.,TRBV25-1,TRBD1,TRBJ1-1,TGTGCCAGCAGAGTCTTCCGGCAGGGGGCCGGGAACACTGAAGCTTTCTTT,CASRVFRQGAGNTEAFF
few,TRBV27,TRBD1,TRBJ1-3,TGTGCCAGCAGTTACGGGACAGGGGGCCGAAACACCATATATTTT,CASSYGTGGRNTIYF
.,TRBV5-1,.,TRBJ1-1,TGCGCCAGCAGCCCGAAAGATATGAACACTGAAGCTTTCTTT,CASSPKDMNTEAFF
.,TRBV6-1,TRBD2,TRBJ2-1,TGTGCCAGCAGTGAAAATAGCGGGAGCTCCTACAATGAGCAGTTCTTC,CASSENSGSSYNEQFF
few,TRBV7-6,.,TRBJ1-3,TGTGCCAGCAGTTACAGGGAGTCACCTGGAAACACCATATATTTT,CASSYRESPGNTIYF
.,TRBV27,TRBD2,TRBJ2-5,TGTGCCAGCAGTTTCGGGACTAGCGGCCAAGAGACCCAGTACTTC,CASSFGTSGQETQYF
few,TRBV7-8,TRBD2,TRBJ2-2,TGTGCCAGCAGCTTCGGGGGGGTGCGCACCGGGGAGCTGTTTTTT,CASSFGGVRTGELFF
many,TRBV7-2,TRBD2,TRBJ2-1,TGTGCCAGCAGCTTAGCTACCGGACTAGCGGGAGTAAATGAGCAGTTCTTC,CASSLATGLAGVNEQFF
many,TRBV12-3/TRBV12-4,TRBD1,TRBJ1-2,TGTGCCAGCAGTCACTGGGACAGGGGGTATGGCTACACCTTC,CASSHWDRGYGYTF
many,TRBV18,TRBD1,TRBJ1-5,TGTGCCAGCTCACCAACCGGACAGGGATTCCAGCCCCAGCATTTT,CASSPTGQGFQPQHF
many,TRBV6-1,TRBD1,TRBJ1-1,TGTGCCGCCTACAGGGGGCTGAACACTGAAGCTTTCTTT,CAAYRGLNTEAFF
few,TRBV9,.,TRBJ2-1,TGTGCCAGCAGCGTAGTCGGGCTTAATGAGCAGTTCTTC,CASSVVGLNEQFF
.,TRBV19,.,TRBJ2-6,TGTGCCAGTAGTAAACAGGGGAGGGGAGTTGGGGCCAACGTCCTGACTTTC,CASSKQGRGVGANVLTF
many,TRBV5-5,.,TRBJ2-7,TGTGCCAGCAGCTTCGGAGGGGTCGAGCAGTACTTC,CASSFGGVEQYF
.,TRBV28,TRBD2,TRBJ2-3,TGTGCCAGCAGTGTTAGCGGGAGGGCCGATACGCAGTATTTT,CASSVSGRADTQYF
.,TRBV7-3,.,TRBJ2-3,TGTGCCAGCAGCTCCCGACCTGAGGATACGCAGTATTTT,CASSSRPEDTQYF
.,TRBV5-1,.,TRBJ2-2,TGCGCCAGCAGCTTCACTCAGAACACCGGGGAGCTGTTTTTT,CASSFTQNTGELFF
few,TRBV18,.,TRBJ1-2,TGTGCCAGCTCACCGAACCCGGACGGAGCCAATGGCTACACCTTC,CASSPNPDGANGYTF
.,TRBV19,.,TRBJ1-1,TGTGCCAGTAGTGGATACCGCGAGAGCACTGAAGCTTTCTTT,CASSGYRESTEAFF
.,TRBV11-2,TRBD1,TRBJ1-2,TGTGCCAGCAGCTTTTACCGGGACAGCCTCTATGGCTACACCTTC,CASSFYRDSLYGYTF
.,TRBV29-1,.,TRBJ1-2,TGCAGCGTGAGGTCCCGGGACACCCACTATGGCTACACCTTC,CSVRSRDTHYGYTF
.,TRBV7-6,TRBD1,TRBJ2-7,TGTGCCAGCAGCCCCGGACAGGGGTCCCACGAGCAGTACTTC,CASSPGQGSHEQYF
few,TRBV29-1,.,TRBJ2-1,TGCAGCGTTGAACCCCGGGACAACCCATACAATGAGCAGTTCTTC,CSVEPRDNPYNEQFF
many,TRBV19,TRBD2,TRBJ2-2,TGTGCCAGTAGTATGGGAGGACTAGCGGGAGATCGGACCGGGGAGCTGTTTTTT,CASSMGGLAGDRTGELFF
.,TRBV29-1,TRBD1,TRBJ2-7,TGCAGCGTCGCCCGGACAGGGGGCGCGAGGGAGCAGTACTTC,CSVARTGGAREQYF
many,TRBV12-3/TRBV12-4,.,TRBJ2-7,TGTGCCTCCCGAGGCCCGAGCTCCTACGAGCAGTACTTC,CASRGPSSYEQYF
many,TRBV2,.,TRBJ2-1,TGTGCCAGCAGTGTCCCCCGGACAGAGCGCCTTACCCAGTTCTTC,CASSVPRTERLTQFF
many,TRBV11-2,.,TRBJ2-2,TGTGCCAGCAGCAAAGAGTGGAGCCCCGGCACCGGGGAGCTGTTTTTT,CASSKEWSPGTGELFF
many,TRBV2,.,TRBJ1-1,TGTGCCAGCAGTCGAGGGGGACACCGAATCGGCACTGAAGCTTTCTTT,CASSRGGHRIGTEAFF
few,TRBV14,.,TRBJ2-3,TGTGCCAGCAGCCCGGAGGGGGGTCGCACAGATACGCAGTATTTT,CASSPEGGRTDTQYF
.,TRBV7-9,TRBD1,TRBJ1-1,TGTGCCAGCAGCCGGACAGGGGAAGGATACACTGAAGCTTTCTTT,CASSRTGEGYTEAFF
few,TRBV5-6,.,TRBJ2-3,TGTGCCAGCGGACAGAGTGGTTCAGATACGCAGTATTTT,CASGQSGSDTQYF
.,TRBV7-9,.,TRBJ1-4,TGTGCCAGCAGCTACGACACCCATGAAAAACTGTTTTTT,CASSYDTHEKLFF
.,TRBV28,.,TRBJ1-4,TGTGCCAGCAGTTTCCCGGGGGCCGGAGGAAAACTGTTTTTT,CASSFPGAGGKLFF
.,TRBV30,TRBD2,TRBJ2-3,TGTGCCTGGGGGGGGGGTGTCACAGATACGCAGTATTTT,CAWGGGVTDTQYF
few,TRBV5-1,.,TRBJ2-1,TGCGCCAGCAGCGGAGGACAGTATAGCTCCTACAATGAGCAGTTCTTC,CASSGGQYSSYNEQFF
.,TRBV4-3,.,TRBJ2-1,TGCGCCAGCAGCCAAGATGGGTGGGATAACAATGAGCAGTTCTTC,CASSQDGWDNNEQFF